The present T cell receptor beta chain was sequenced within a study of PD-L1 blockade in urothelial cancer. On the study more broadly: The authors examined blood 3 weeks (second dose) and 6 weeks after treatment start.

This sample's time point: peripheral blood 6 weeks after treatment start. Sequencing was performed with immunoSEQ multiplex PCR; in TCRdb, only in-frame clones are kept and a portion is missing. The sample lists some 31,000 clones, around three quarters occurring once. J was trimmed by 9 bases and V by 0 bases; bases with no gene match: 7. This CDR3 contains 16 residues. Germline CDR1 reads LGHNA; CDR2 reads YSLEER. This clone is a singleton in its sample. The specimen comprised PBMCs, sampled around atezolizumab (anti-PD-L1) treatment. The sequence was collected from a man in his 70s with urothelial cancer. This rearrangement joins TRBV4-3 to TRBJ2-2; TRBD1 matches at 10 bases. CDR3 in DNA: TGCGCCAGCAGCCAAGATACCGGGACAGGGGACCGGGAGCTGTTTTTT. It is translated as CASSQDTGTGDRELFF.